This entry lists 23 T cell receptor beta chains sequenced from one sample in a study of vaccination and CD4 T cells after COVID-19. Indicated treatment: roughly 10-day PBMC culture with coronavirus spike peptide pools or control peptides (ViraFEST assay). Their specific antigens are unknown. The study sequenced cultured CD4+ T cell DNA using the Oncomine TCR Beta short-read assay. TCRdb independently ran MiXCR on the PCR reads; one entry per CDR3 protein. This table has roughly 16,000 distinct CDR3 sequences, about 40% appearing once. Sequenced input: CD4+ T cells from blood, cultured in vitro. These receptor sequences come from a human donor who had recovered from COVID-19.

The genes are TRBV20-1 and TRBJ1-6; D is unclear. In germline, CDR1 is DFQATT, CDR2 SNEGSKA (reference sequence). The germline V and J ends were trimmed by 0 bases and 6 bases, with 18 bases remaining between them. The CDR3 is 17 residues long. The CDR3 nucleotides read TGCAGTGCTAGAGATTTAAGGGATCAGGCGCGTAATTCACCCCTCCACTTT. It codes for CSARDLRDQARNSPLHF.

In its sample, this clonotype was seen a few times. The chain combines TRBV20-1 with TRBJ2-7, with D unresolved. CDR1 is DFQATT, CDR2 SNEGSKA, per germline (reference sequence). V shed 4 bases and J shed 9 bases, with 19 bases lying between them. The CDR3 extends over 13 amino acids. The chain's CDR3 is CSAKWPGPLGQYF. The CDR3 DNA follows: TGCAGTGCTAAATGGCCAGGCCCCTTGGGGCAGTACTTC.

This clonotype appeared once. This chain connects TRBV6-1 to TRBJ2-1; TRBD1 or TRBD2 may be the D gene (6 bases each). Trimming left V 4 bases short and J 0 bases short, with 16 bases between. The CDR3 totals 17 residues. Germline-derived CDR1 and CDR2 are MNHNS and SASEGT. CDR3 sequence (DNA): TGTGCCAGCAGTGCCTGGGGGGCAGGAGGCTCCTACAATGAGCAGTTCTTC. Protein product: CASSAWGAGGSYNEQFF.

This sequence joins TRBV19 and TRBJ1-6; D uncertain. The V end lost 6 bases, the J end lost 0 bases, and 9 bases lay between the germline ends. The V gene's germline CDR1 is LNHDA and CDR2 SQIVND (reference sequence). The CDR3 is 15 amino acids. CDR3 loop: CASSLQSSYNSPLHF. The CDR3 DNA reads TGTGCCAGTAGCCTACAGAGCTCCTATAATTCACCCCTCCACTTT. Based on the CDR3 plus reference TRBV19 and TRBJ1-6, the full variable domain is DGGITQSPKYLFRKEGQNVTLSCEQNLNHDAMYWYRQDPGQGLRLIYYSQIVNDFQKGDIAEGYSVSREKKESFPLTVTSAQKNPTAFYLCASSLQSSYNSPLHFGNGTRLTVT.

The chain recombines TRBV9 with TRBJ1-5; D gene uncertain. This CDR3 has 13 residues. V lost 0 bases, J lost 3 bases, and 4 bases lay in between. The germline gives CDR1 SGDLS, CDR2 YYNGEE. The CDR3 nucleotides are TGTGCCAGCAGCGTAGGTTTCAATCAGCCCCAGCATTTT. Amino acids: CASSVGFNQPQHF.

This sequence joins TRBV18 and TRBJ2-7; D not certain. Trimming took off 3 bases at V and 4 bases at J, with 7 bases between the two ends. The germline gives CDR1 KGHSH, CDR2 LQKENI. This CDR3 is 12 amino acids long. CDR3 bases: TGTGCCAGCTCACCCGACGGATACGAGCAGTACTTC. Residues: CASSPDGYEQYF.

The V and J genes are TRBV3-1 and TRBJ1-5, with 7 bases that match TRBD1. The V gene end was trimmed by 2 bases and the J gene end by 0 bases; junction bases not matched to a gene: 4. This CDR3 has 16 residues. The germline V gene encodes CDR1 LGHDT and CDR2 YNNKEL (reference sequence). Written as DNA, the CDR3 is TGTGCCAGCAGCCAAAACAGGGGAAATAGCAATCAGCCCCAGCATTTT. Amino acids: CASSQNRGNSNQPQHF.

The chain combines TRBV12-3 or TRBV12-4 with TRBJ2-5, with unresolved D. Trimming cost V 3 bases and J 4 bases, with 9 bases left between them. This CDR3 contains 13 residues. The CDR3 DNA reads TGTGCCAGCAGTTTTGTAGTTCCAGAGACCCAGTACTTC. The encoded protein is CASSFVVPETQYF.

The chain has TRBV5-1 and TRBJ2-2; weak D call: TRBD2 (6 bases). V was cut by 0 bases and J by 4 bases, with 7 bases left in between. Germline V lookup: CDR1 SGHRS, CDR2 YFSETQ. The CDR3 contains 14 residues. The CDR3 DNA follows: TGCGCCAGCAGCTTGGCCGGGGGCACCGGGGAGCTGTTTTTT. The encoded protein is CASSLAGGTGELFF.

The rearrangement joins TRBV12-3 or TRBV12-4 to TRBJ2-3; 11 nucleotides align to TRBD2. After removal of 7 bases from V and 4 bases from J, the junction contained 7 bases not matched to a gene. The CDR3 has 15 residues. The CDR3 here is CASTSSGRAADTQYF. For the CDR3, the DNA is TGTGCCAGCACCAGTAGCGGGAGGGCTGCAGATACGCAGTATTTT.

The chain combines TRBV20-1 with TRBJ2-5; a possible D gene is TRBD2 (5 bases). V was shortened by 6 bases and J by 5 bases, with 7 bases between the two germline ends. The CDR3 is made up of 10 amino acids. Per the germline V gene, CDR1 is DFQATT and CDR2 is SNEGSKA (reference sequence). CDR3 protein: CSATRETQYF. DNA of the CDR3: TGCAGTGCCACTAGGGAGACCCAGTACTTC.

The chain joins TRBV28 to TRBJ1-5; a possible D gene is TRBD1 (5 bases). V lost 2 bases and J lost 6, with 14 bases in between. Germline-derived CDR1 and CDR2 are MDHEN and SYDVKM. The CDR3 is 15 residues long. The CDR3 protein is CASSLIQGPGQPQHF. The CDR3, as DNA: TGTGCCAGCAGTTTAATTCAGGGCCCGGGTCAGCCCCAGCATTTT.

The chain has TRBV20-1 and TRBJ2-2; 7 nucleotides agree with TRBD1. V shed 2 bases, J shed 4 bases, and the junction held 16 bases outside the gene matches. The CDR3 length is 18 residues. Germline values: CDR1 DFQATT, CDR2 SNEGSKA (reference sequence). The CDR3 region is CSARPTLRRQGSTGELFF. In DNA, the CDR3 is TGCAGTGCTAGACCCACGCTCCGCCGACAGGGTAGCACCGGGGAGCTGTTTTTT.

This chain links TRBV27 with TRBJ1-5, with 7 bases identical to TRBD1. Germline CDR1 and CDR2: MNHEY and SMNVEV (reference sequence). CDR3 size: 19 residues. J gave up 2 bases and V 3 bases, and 16 bases lay outside the gene matches. This chain's CDR3 is CASSFRPPSTGSGNQPQHF. CDR3 coding DNA: TGTGCCAGCAGTTTCCGACCCCCTTCGACAGGGTCGGGCAATCAGCCCCAGCATTTT.

This chain uses TRBV30 with TRBJ2-5, with D possibly called TRBD1 or TRBD2 (6 bases each). Germline V gene lookup returns CDR1 GTSNPN and CDR2 SVGIG (reference sequence). The CDR3 sequence is 13 residues long. V lost 3 bases and J lost 5, with 13 bases in between. The CDR3 is CAWSWGAWETQYF. CDR3 coding DNA: TGTGCCTGGAGCTGGGGGGCGTGGGAGACCCAGTACTTC.

The V call is TRBV6-4, the J call TRBJ2-2; tentative D call: TRBD1 (5 bases). The V end lost 2 bases, the J end lost 4 bases, and 5 bases lay between the germline ends. Germline V gene data show CDR1 as MRHNA and CDR2 as SNTAGT. The CDR3 covers 13 residues. This chain's CDR3 is CASSDRGTGELFF. The DNA of the CDR3 is TGTGCCAGCAGTGACAGGGGCACCGGGGAGCTGTTTTTT.

This clonotype has just a few counts. The chain couples TRBV6-1 to TRBJ1-1; 9 nucleotides line up with TRBD1. The CDR3 is 14 residues long. With 10 bases clipped from V and 0 bases from J, the junction kept 6 bases outside the gene matches. CDR1 is MNHNS and CDR2 is SASEGT in the germline V gene. The CDR3 spells CAIGQGPMNTEAFF. In DNA, the CDR3 is TGTGCCATAGGACAGGGGCCCATGAACACTGAAGCTTTCTTT.

The chain recombines TRBV6-2 or TRBV6-3 with TRBJ2-5; TRBD2 aligns across 7 bases. Germline values: CDR1 MNHEY, CDR2 SVGEGT. This CDR3 has 14 residues. With 7 bases clipped from V and 2 bases from J, the junction kept 7 bases outside the gene matches. As DNA, the CDR3 is TGTGCCAGCAAGCCAGTGGGGGGGCAAGAGACCCAGTACTTC. Translated: CASKPVGGQETQYF.

This rearrangement joins TRBV7-8 to TRBJ2-3; TRBD2 agrees at 8 bases. The CDR3 consists of 15 residues. Germline trimming cut 5 bases from V and 5 bases from J; bases unmatched to any gene: 9. Germline V lookup: CDR1 SGHVS, CDR2 FQNEAQ. CDR3 loop: CASSTLGLARDTQYF. The DNA of the CDR3 is TGTGCCAGCAGCACCCTCGGACTAGCAAGAGATACGCAGTATTTT.

There are a few counts of this clonotype. The rearrangement links TRBV19 to TRBJ2-1, with TRBD2 identical over 8 bases. The CDR3 has 18 residues. Germline trimming cut 6 bases from V and 2 bases from J; bases unmatched to any gene: 15. The germline gives CDR1 LNHDA, CDR2 SQIVND (reference sequence). The CDR3: CASRSIALADLTYNEQFF. CDR3 coding DNA: TGTGCCAGTAGGTCCATTGCACTAGCGGACCTAACCTACAATGAGCAGTTCTTC.

The chain links TRBV12-3 or TRBV12-4 to TRBJ2-7, with 11 bases matching TRBD2. J lost 9 bases, V lost 3 bases, and 10 bases had no gene match. The CDR3 loop spans 15 amino acids. The DNA for the CDR3 is TGTGCCAGCAGTTTTCACACTAGCGGGAGTTCGGGGCAGTACTTC. Its translation is CASSFHTSGSSGQYF.

This clonotype was counted a few times. The DNA for the CDR3 is TGCAGTGCTAGTGGGGGGGTCCCGAACACCGGGGAGCTGTTTTTT. This codes for CSASGGVPNTGELFF. The chain combines TRBV20-1 with TRBJ2-2; 7 bases fit TRBD2. The CDR3 sequence is 15 residues long. J gave up 0 bases and V 3 bases, and 4 bases lay outside the gene matches. Per germline, CDR1 DFQATT and CDR2 SNEGSKA (reference sequence).

This sequence joins TRBV5-1 and TRBJ2-7; no clear D. The V and J ends lost 3 bases and 2 bases respectively, with 12 bases between them. This CDR3 contains 14 residues. CDR1 is SGHRS, CDR2 YFSETQ, per germline. In DNA, the CDR3 is TGCGCCAGCAGCTCCACGGCCGGTACCTACGAGCAGTACTTC. Its protein is CASSSTAGTYEQYF.